The 3 T cell receptor beta chains below were found in one sample sequenced in a study of neurological immune-mediated disorders. One entry per CDR3 protein results from TCRdb running MiXCR on the 5' RACE reads. The repertoire consists of about 71,000 distinct CDR3 sequences, with 4.5% to 5.5% occurring once and the leading ten covering 6.5% to 7.5%. The sample consisted of PBMCs. Receptors were obtained from a man aged 30 to 39 with multiple sclerosis.

In its sample, this clonotype was seen many times. The chain carries TRBV7-2 and TRBJ2-1; D remains ambiguous. Trimming took 2 bases from V and 9 from J, leaving 11 bases between them. The CDR3 extends over 13 amino acids. Germline-derived CDR1 and CDR2 are SGHTA and FQGNSA. The CDR3 sequence is CASSLLQQLEQFF. As DNA, the CDR3 is TGTGCCAGCAGCTTACTTCAGCAGCTTGAGCAGTTCTTC.

In this sample, this clonotype turned up many times. This chain links TRBV12-3 or TRBV12-4 with TRBJ1-2; D might be TRBD1 (5 bases). The CDR3 has 14 amino acids. Trimming took 5 bases from V and 4 from J, leaving 14 bases between them. Here the CDR3 DNA reads TGTGCCAGCAGTCCTCAGGGTGTGGGCTATGGCTACACCTTC. Amino acid sequence: CASSPQGVGYGYTF.

In this sample, this clonotype turned up many times. The CDR3 sequence is CASSPGQGREKLFF. CDR3 nucleotides: TGTGCCAGCAGCCCCGGACAGGGGAGGGAAAAACTGTTTTTT. The rearrangement links TRBV7-9 to TRBJ1-4; 9 nucleotides agree with TRBD1. Trimming cost V 5 bases and J 8 bases; bases outside gene matches: 6. The germline V gene has CDR1 SEHNR and CDR2 FQNEAQ (reference sequence). The CDR3 is made up of 14 amino acids.